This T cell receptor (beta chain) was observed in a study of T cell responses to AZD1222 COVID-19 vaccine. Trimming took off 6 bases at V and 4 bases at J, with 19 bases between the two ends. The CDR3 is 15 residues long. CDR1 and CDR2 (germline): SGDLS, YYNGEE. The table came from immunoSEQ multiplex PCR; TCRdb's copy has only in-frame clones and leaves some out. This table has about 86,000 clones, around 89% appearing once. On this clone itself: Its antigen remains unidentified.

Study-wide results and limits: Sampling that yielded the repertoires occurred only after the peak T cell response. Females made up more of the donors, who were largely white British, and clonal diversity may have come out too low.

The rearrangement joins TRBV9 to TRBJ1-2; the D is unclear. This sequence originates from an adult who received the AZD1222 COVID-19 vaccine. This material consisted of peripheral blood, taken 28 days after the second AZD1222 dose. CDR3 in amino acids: CASMLGSSGGYGYTF. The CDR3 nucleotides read TGTGCCAGCATGCTGGGCTCTTCAGGAGGCTATGGCTACACCTTC.